This T cell receptor (beta chain) was documented in a study of Ad26.COV2.S vaccination and SARS-CoV-2 variants. Libraries were prepared by immunoSEQ multiplex PCR; TCRdb keeps only in-frame clonotypes and omits some of them. The sample contains hundreds of thousands of clones, about 92% of which appear only once. V shed 10 bases and J shed 3 bases, with 13 bases lying between them. The CDR3 sequence is 13 residues long. Germline CDR1 reads LNHDA; CDR2 reads SQIVND (reference sequence). Treatment in this sample: roughly 18 received Ad26.COV2.S at low or high dose, single or two shots; several received placebo; per-sample allocation not given. Sampling took place 63 days after the first vaccine or placebo injection.

This chain links TRBV19 with TRBJ1-5; D unclear. The clonotype was recovered from a person between 18 and 65 years old who received the Ad26.COV2.S COVID-19 vaccine or a placebo. Sequenced material: peripheral blood, taken in a trial of Ad26.COV2.S vaccine versus placebo. This CDR3 is CAIAKTINQPQHF. DNA for the CDR3: TGTGCCATAGCGAAGACCATCAATCAGCCCCAGCATTTT.